Listed below are T cell receptor beta chains from one sample, sequenced in a study of shared clonotypes between healthy human individuals. TCRdb's table, derived via immunoSEQ multiplex PCR, lists solely in-frame clones and lacks some. Of 1.4 million to 1.5 million clones in the sample, roughly 95% were seen once. The sequencing input was naive CD4+ T cells sorted from blood. Every receptor here comes from a man younger than 45 in good health. Both conserved end residues are part of each CDR3. A D gene is named only where the DNA matches it firmly. Part of the rows lack a size; the others show once, few, many or a class for expanded clones.

>13|TRBV10-3|TRBJ2-7|once|TRBD1
TGTGCCATCAGGGACAGGACGACCTACGAGCAGTACTTC
CAIRDRTTYEQYF
>14|TRBV7-2|TRBJ1-2|-|-
TGTGCCAGCAGCCCCCGGCCGGGGAACTATGGCTACACCTTC
CASSPRPGNYGYTF
>14|TRBV2|TRBJ1-1|once|TRBD1
TGTGCCACCAAAACAGGGGCCATGAACACTGAAGCTTTCTTT
CATKTGAMNTEAFF
>15|TRBV7-9|TRBJ1-2|-|TRBD1
TGTGCCAGCAGCTTAGGCCCCGGACAGGCTTATGGCTACACCTTC
CASSLGPGQAYGYTF
>15|TRBV10-3|TRBJ2-3|-|-
TGTGCCACCAGATTACTAGACCAGAGCACAGATACGCAGTATTTT
CATRLLDQSTDTQYF
>14|TRBV28|TRBJ2-7|once|TRBD2
TGTGCCAGCAGCGTAGCGGGACTACACAACGAGCAGTACTTC
CASSVAGLHNEQYF
>15|TRBV2|TRBJ2-2|once|-
TGTGCCAGCAGTAACAGCCCAGGGCGGACCGGGGAGCTGTTTTTT
CASSNSPGRTGELFF
>13|TRBV7-2|TRBJ2-2|-|-
TGTGCCAGCAGCCGGACTAACACCGGGGAGCTGTTTTTT
CASSRTNTGELFF
>13|TRBV5-6|TRBJ1-1|once|-
TGTGCCAGCAGCTTCGGCAGCAACACTGAAGCTTTCTTT
CASSFGSNTEAFF
>18|TRBV9|TRBJ2-6|-|-
TGTGCCAGCAGCCCTGAGGAGGGGTCCTACTCTGGGGCCAACGTCCTGACTTTC
CASSPEEGSYSGANVLTF
>17|TRBV28|TRBJ1-5|-|-
TGTGCCAGCAGTTTAAAGCGGCCAGGCCCAAGGGATCAGCCCCAGCATTTT
CASSLKRPGPRDQPQHF
>12|TRBV11-2|TRBJ1-2|-|-
TGTGCCAGCGGGGGGTCTAACTATGGCTACACCTTC
CASGGSNYGYTF
>14|TRBV5-1|TRBJ1-5|-|-
TGCGCCAGCAGCTTGATTGGAGGGGAGAGGCCCCAGCATTTT
CASSLIGGERPQHF
>14|TRBV5-6|TRBJ2-1|-|-
TGTGCCAGCAGCTTTAAGTCGGCGGTCAATGAGCAGTTCTTC
CASSFKSAVNEQFF
>15|TRBV10-3|TRBJ1-5|-|-
TGTGCCATCAGTGATGGAAGGGCGGGCAATCAGCCCCAGCATTTT
CAISDGRAGNQPQHF
>15|TRBV27|TRBJ2-7|-|TRBD2
TGTGCCAGCAGTCTACCCCCGGGACTAGCGGTAGAGCAGTACTTC
CASSLPPGLAVEQYF
>17|TRBV5-5|TRBJ2-1|-|TRBD2
TGTGCCAGCAGCAGGTGGGGATCTAGCGGGACCCGAAATGAGCAGTTCTTC
CASSRWGSSGTRNEQFF
>13|TRBV6-5|TRBJ1-1|-|-
TGTGCCAGCAATCCAACAGCGAACACTGAAGCTTTCTTT
CASNPTANTEAFF
>13|TRBV28|TRBJ1-2|once|-
TGTGCCAGCAGCCCGACAGGCGGAATTCCCTACACCTTC
CASSPTGGIPYTF
>12|TRBV28|TRBJ2-7|-|-
TGTGCCAGCAGCTTTAGCTCCTACGAGCAGTACTTC
CASSFSSYEQYF
>13|TRBV7-8|TRBJ1-1|-|-
TGTGCCAGCAGCTTAAAGAGGAACACTGAAGCTTTCTTT
CASSLKRNTEAFF
>15|TRBV4-3|TRBJ2-4|-|-
TGCGCCAGCAGCCAAGATCAGGGGTTCAAAAACATTCAGTACTTC
CASSQDQGFKNIQYF
>16|TRBV7-9|TRBJ1-2|-|TRBD1
TGTGCCAGCAGCTCCGGGACAGGGGAGGTTGGCTATGGCTACACCTTC
CASSSGTGEVGYGYTF
>18|TRBV11-2|TRBJ2-1|once|TRBD1
TGTGCCAGCAGCCCGATGGGTAGCAGGGGGACATCCTACAATGAGCAGTTCTTC
CASSPMGSRGTSYNEQFF
>12|TRBV2|TRBJ1-1|-|-
TGTGCCAGCGCCCTGGACAGCGCTGAAGCTTTCTTT
CASALDSAEAFF
>16|TRBV9|TRBJ2-7|-|TRBD2
TGTGCCAGCAGCCCGACGGGAGGGCCTCTCCCAAGGGAGCAGTACTTC
CASSPTGGPLPREQYF
>17|TRBV5-1|TRBJ2-1|-|TRBD2
TGCGCCAGCAGCTGGGGACTAGCGGGGAGCTCCTACAATGAGCAGTTCTTC
CASSWGLAGSSYNEQFF
>16|TRBV5-1|TRBJ2-5|-|-
TGCGCCAGCAGCTTGGGACGCGGGCCACATGGGGAGACCCAGTACTTC
CASSLGRGPHGETQYF
>16|TRBV19|TRBJ2-7|-|-
TGTGCCAGTAGTAAGAGAGGGCTAGCGAGAGCCTACGAGCAGTACTTC
CASSKRGLARAYEQYF
>16|TRBV7-6|TRBJ2-3|-|TRBD2
TGTGCCAGCAGCTTAGTTGCGAGCGGGGTCACAGATACGCAGTATTTT
CASSLVASGVTDTQYF
>14|TRBV2|TRBJ2-3|-|TRBD2
TGTGCCAGCAGTCACCTCGGGGGGTCAGATACGCAGTATTTT
CASSHLGGSDTQYF
>14|TRBV7-9|TRBJ2-5|-|-
TGTGCCAGCAGCTTAGTACCTCGGAAAGAGACCCAGTACTTC
CASSLVPRKETQYF
>14|TRBV15|TRBJ2-7|-|-
TGTGCCACCAGTCTAGCGCGCTGGGACTACGAGCAGTACTTC
CATSLARWDYEQYF
>13|TRBV9|TRBJ1-4|-|-
TGTGCCAGCAGCGGGGAGGTTCGCGAAAAACTGTTTTTT
CASSGEVREKLFF
>13|TRBV7-3|TRBJ2-3|-|-
TGTGCCAGCAGCTTAATGGCCCCAGATACGCAGTATTTT
CASSLMAPDTQYF
>14|TRBV5-1|TRBJ2-1|few|TRBD1
TGCGCCAGCAGCTTGGGGACAGGGAACAATGAGCAGTTCTTC
CASSLGTGNNEQFF
>14|TRBV28|TRBJ2-2|-|-
TGTGCCAGCATACCGGGGGGCAACACCGGGGAGCTGTTTTTT
CASIPGGNTGELFF